A selection of T cell receptor beta chains follows, all from one sample in a study of PD-1 blockade in classical Hodgkin lymphoma. The repertoire was sequenced with immunoSEQ multiplex PCR; TCRdb's copy has only in-frame clones and lacks some. The table shows around 92,000 clones, with 75% to 85% occurring only once. This specimen was peripheral blood mononuclear cells (PBMCs), taken before the fourth cycle of nivolumab. Source of these receptors: a human donor with classical Hodgkin lymphoma. Each CDR3 is given with its conserved first and last residue. A D gene is named only where the DNA matches it firmly. Size tells how often a clone was seen (once, few, many) or the class of an expanded clone, and some rows leave it out.

TRBV5-1	TRBJ2-2	NA	NA	TGCGCCAGCAGCTTGGAGGCAGATGGCGGGGAGCTGTTTTTT	CASSLEADGGELFF
TRBV19	TRBJ1-2	once	TRBD1	TGTGCCAGTAGTATCCGCAGGGGGGACTATGGCTACACCTTC	CASSIRRGDYGYTF
TRBV6-5	TRBJ2-3	once	TRBD2	TGTGCCAGCAGTTCCTGGACTAGCGGGTCAGATACGCAGTATTTT	CASSSWTSGSDTQYF
TRBV28	TRBJ1-2	NA	NA	TGTGCCAGCAGTCCTGGGGGGGTTAACTATGGCTACACCTTC	CASSPGGVNYGYTF
TRBV4-3	TRBJ2-6	NA	NA	TGCGCCAGCAGCCACCTACCGGGCTCTGGGGCCAACGTCCTGACTTTC	CASSHLPGSGANVLTF
TRBV5-1	TRBJ1-3	NA	NA	TGCGCCAGCAGCCTCTCCCAGGACGGAAACTCTGGAAACACCATATATTTT	CASSLSQDGNSGNTIYF
TRBV28	TRBJ2-1	NA	TRBD2	TGTGCCAGCAGTTTCCCTAGCGGGATGGGTGAGCAGTTCTTC	CASSFPSGMGEQFF
TRBV2	TRBJ1-1	NA	TRBD1	TGTGCCAGCAGTGATGCCAAAGGGGGGGGGACAGAGGCTTTCTTT	CASSDAKGGGTEAFF
TRBV14	TRBJ1-1	many	NA	TGTGCCAGCAGGATCCGGGCTGGAACTGAAGCTTTCTTT	CASRIRAGTEAFF
TRBV10-3	TRBJ2-7	NA	NA	TGTGCCATCTCCGGCGGGAACAACGAGCAGTACTTC	CAISGGNNEQYF
TRBV2	TRBJ1-5	NA	NA	TGTGCCAGCAGTGCGGGACAAACTTTCGATCAGCCCCAGCATTTT	CASSAGQTFDQPQHF
TRBV15	TRBJ2-3	NA	NA	TGTGCCACCAGCTCTGGGATTACGCAGTATTTT	CATSSGITQYF
TRBV27	TRBJ2-5	NA	NA	TGTGCCAGCAGACAAAAGGGGGTTGGAGAGACCCAGTACTTC	CASRQKGVGETQYF
TRBV10-2	TRBJ1-1	NA	NA	TGCGCCAGCAGTGATACGGCAGGGAGGGTTACTGAAGCTTTCTTT	CASSDTAGRVTEAFF
TRBV19	TRBJ1-3	NA	NA	TGTGCCAGTAGCGAGGACATAGTCAACACCATATATTTT	CASSEDIVNTIYF
TRBV18	TRBJ2-3	few	NA	TGTGCCAGCTCAGGGACCCGTGGCACAGATACGCAGTATTTT	CASSGTRGTDTQYF
TRBV11-2	TRBJ1-5	NA	NA	TGTGCCAGCAGCTTAGGGAGGGGCCCTCAGCCCCAGCATTTT	CASSLGRGPQPQHF
TRBV28	TRBJ2-4	NA	TRBD2	TGTGCCAGCAGTTTACCTGGAATAGCGGGGAACATTCAGTACTTC	CASSLPGIAGNIQYF
TRBV18	TRBJ1-4	NA	NA	TGTGCCAGCTCACCGGACAGCTATGAAAAACTGTTTTTT	CASSPDSYEKLFF
TRBV29-1	TRBJ2-4	NA	TRBD2	TGCAGCGTTGAAGGGAGGCTAGCGGCGCTAGCCAAAAACATTCAGTACTTC	CSVEGRLAALAKNIQYF
TRBV9	TRBJ2-1	NA	NA	TGTGCCAGCAGCGCCCAGGGAAGGGGTGAGCAGTTCTTC	CASSAQGRGEQFF
TRBV11-1	TRBJ1-2	NA	NA	TGTGCCAGCAGCTTACAGACAGCTAACTATGGCTACACCTTC	CASSLQTANYGYTF
TRBV7-2	TRBJ2-1	few	NA	TGTGCCAGCAGCTTAGGGCTGTACAATGAGCAGTTCTTC	CASSLGLYNEQFF
TRBV29-1	TRBJ2-7	once	NA	TGCAGCGTTGAAACGATCGAAGGGGATCCGGTCTACGAGCAGTACTTC	CSVETIEGDPVYEQYF
TRBV6-5	TRBJ2-1	NA	NA	TGTGCCAGCGGGAAGGGAGTCCAGTTCTTC	CASGKGVQFF
TRBV5-1	TRBJ2-5	NA	NA	TGCGCCAGCTTTGGGACGCCCAAAGAGACCCAGTACTTC	CASFGTPKETQYF
TRBV2	TRBJ1-2	few	NA	TGTGCCAGCAGTGAAGTGGCCAGAAGCTATGGCTACACCTTC	CASSEVARSYGYTF
TRBV5-1	TRBJ1-1	NA	TRBD1	TGCGCCAGCAGCAGGGACAGAGTAGACACTGAAGCTTTCTTT	CASSRDRVDTEAFF
TRBV27	TRBJ1-1	NA	NA	TGTGCCAGCAGGGTAACGGGACCTCGGAACACTGAAGCTTTCTTT	CASRVTGPRNTEAFF
TRBV28	TRBJ2-7	NA	TRBD2	TGTGCCACCAAGGGCAGACTAGCGACCTACGAGCAGTACTTC	CATKGRLATYEQYF
TRBV5-4	TRBJ2-1	NA	NA	TGTGCCAGCAGCTCCGACCCCTGGAGTGAGCAGTTCTTC	CASSSDPWSEQFF
TRBV5-6	TRBJ1-2	NA	NA	TGTGCCAGCAGTTCGGGACGCAATCTTTATAGTGGCTACACCTTC	CASSSGRNLYSGYTF
TRBV10-3	TRBJ2-7	NA	NA	TGTGCCATCAGTGACTCTCGGCAGTCCTACGAGCAGTACTTC	CAISDSRQSYEQYF
TRBV9	TRBJ2-1	once	NA	TGTGCCAGCAGCGTAAGGGGATTTCGGGACAATGAGCAGTTCTTC	CASSVRGFRDNEQFF
TRBV5-6	TRBJ2-7	NA	NA	TGTGCCAGCAGCCGTCAAACCTACGAGCAGTACTTC	CASSRQTYEQYF
TRBV2	TRBJ1-4	once	NA	TGTGCCAGCAGTGAGGGTCGGAGTAGTGAAAAACTGTTTTTT	CASSEGRSSEKLFF
TRBV7-9	TRBJ2-4	few	NA	TGTGCCAGCAGCTTAGGGGGATACAGGGATCGGGCCAAAAACATTCAGTACTTC	CASSLGGYRDRAKNIQYF
TRBV11-3	TRBJ2-7	once	NA	TGTGCCAGCAGCTCGCCCCAGTACTTC	CASSSPQYF
TRBV20-1	TRBJ2-5	NA	NA	TGCAGTGGAGCAGAGCAAGAGACCCAGTACTTC	CSGAEQETQYF
TRBV7-6	TRBJ1-5	NA	TRBD1	TGTGCCAGCAGCTTAAATCCGGGACAGGGGGCGGGTGGCAATCAGCCCCAGCATTTT	CASSLNPGQGAGGNQPQHF
TRBV25-1	TRBJ1-1	NA	NA	TGTGCCAGCAGTGGACATTTAATGAACACTGAAGCTTTCTTT	CASSGHLMNTEAFF
TRBV27	TRBJ1-1	NA	NA	TGTGCCAGCAGTTCCCTTTTAAGGGGCATGAACACTGAAGCTTTCTTT	CASSSLLRGMNTEAFF
TRBV25-1	TRBJ1-2	NA	NA	TGTGCCAGCAAACCTGCAGGGGTAAGCTATGGCTACACCTTC	CASKPAGVSYGYTF